This T cell receptor beta chain was sequenced during a study of blood T cells in healthy people across ages. This clonotype was observed once. A second PCR, run for roughly 7 to 11 cycles, used a sample-barcoded 5' primer plus a J-beta primer mix. TCRdb redid the calling of the 5' RACE reads with MiXCR, one entry per CDR3 protein. The sample has just under 900,000 distinct CDR3 sequences, 25% to 35% seen once. The germline V gene encodes CDR1 MNHEY and CDR2 SMNVEV (reference sequence). This CDR3 is built from 19 residues. Trimming cost V 1 base and J 5 bases; bases outside gene matches: 14. Donors were systemically healthy Caucasian individuals from Russia aged roughly 6 to 95 years.

The sample consisted of blood. The TCR was taken from a woman older than 75 in good health. The gene calls are TRBV27 and TRBJ1-4; TRBD1 matches 9 bases. The CDR3, as DNA: TGTGCCAGCAGTTTATTACGGGGGGGACAGGGAGGACTCAATGAAAAACTGTTTTTT. This sequence encodes CASSLLRGGQGGLNEKLFF.